This passage covers 13 T cell receptor beta chains from one sample sequenced in a study of cytomegalovirus exposure and HLA in healthy donors. Primers: 60 Vbeta forward and 13 Jbeta reverse. Clones were sequenced by immunoSEQ multiplex PCR, and TCRdb holds only the in-frame ones, with some missing. The sample table includes about 190,000 clones. The sequenced sample consisted of PBMCs. The source is a woman under 40 in good health and CMV-seropositive.

The gene calls are TRBV11-2 and TRBJ2-7; D unclear. Germline V gives CDR1 SGHAT, CDR2 FQNNGV. V was cut by 2 bases and J by 7 bases, with 18 bases left in between. This CDR3 has 15 residues. The CDR3 spells CASSLNLVKSSEQYF. DNA of the CDR3: TGTGCCAGCAGCTTAAATCTCGTTAAATCTAGTGAGCAGTACTTC.

The chain is built from TRBV10-2 and TRBJ2-7, with D tentatively TRBD2 (6 bases). Germline lookup yields CDR1 WSHSY and CDR2 SAAADI. The CDR3 consists of 12 residues. V shed 7 bases and J shed 4 bases, with 11 bases lying between them. The CDR3 region has the DNA TGCGCCAGCACTTATAGCGGATACGAGCAGTACTTC. Protein sequence: CASTYSGYEQYF.

The chain carries TRBV19 and TRBJ2-5, with 7 bases matching TRBD1. Per the germline V gene, CDR1 is LNHDA and CDR2 is SQIVND (reference sequence). This CDR3 has 13 residues. V dropped 3 bases and J dropped 4; count of bases not matched to a gene: 2. CDR3 amino acids: CASSMRGPETQYF. CDR3 DNA sequence: TGTGCCAGTAGTATGAGGGGGCCAGAGACCCAGTACTTC.

Remarks on this clone: Other DNA sequences within the sample encode an identical CDR3. The chain employs TRBV6-5 and TRBJ2-2; D perhaps matches TRBD1 (5 bases). Deletions cut 2 bases from V and 1 base from J, with 11 bases between. The germline V gene encodes CDR1 MNHEY and CDR2 SVGAGI. The CDR3 consists of 16 residues. The CDR3 DNA reads as TGTGCCAGCAGTTACGATGTAAGGGGGAACACCGGGGAGCTGTTTTTT. The encoded protein is CASSYDVRGNTGELFF.

This chain uses TRBV6-5 with TRBJ1-1, with D perhaps TRBD1 (5 bases). CDR1 and CDR2 from the germline V gene are MNHEY and SVGAGI. The CDR3 spans 14 residues. Trimming left V 11 bases short and J 7 bases short, with 23 bases between. The DNA for the CDR3 is TGTGCCCCCCCTCTGACAGCGTGGAGTGGTGAAGCTTTCTTT. It is translated as CAPPLTAWSGEAFF.

The chain employs TRBV30 and TRBJ1-3, with 8 bases that match TRBD1. Trimming took 3 bases from V and 0 from J; bases not matched to a gene: 4. In germline, CDR1 is GTSNPN, CDR2 SVGIG (reference sequence). The CDR3 has 15 residues. CDR3 sequence (DNA): TGTGCCTGGAGCCAGACAGGGGCCTCTGGAAACACCATATATTTT. It yields the protein CAWSQTGASGNTIYF.

This chain connects TRBV9 to TRBJ2-3, with 13 bases aligning to TRBD2. V gave up 3 bases and J gave up 8 bases; unmatched junction bases: 6. The CDR3 sequence is 15 residues long. The V gene's germline CDR1 is SGDLS and CDR2 YYNGEE. Here the CDR3 DNA reads TGTGCCAGCAGCGCCACTAGCGGGGGGGTAGTTACGCAGTATTTT. It translates to CASSATSGGVVTQYF.

CDR3 bases: TGCGCCAGCAGCCGGCAGGGGGCCACCTACGAGCAGTACTTC. It encodes CASSRQGATYEQYF. V and J are TRBV5-1 and TRBJ2-7; 8 nucleotides line up with TRBD1. Germline V gives CDR1 SGHRS, CDR2 YFSETQ. This CDR3 contains 14 residues. V shed 4 bases, J shed 2 bases, and the junction held 5 bases outside the gene matches.

The gene calls are TRBV7-8 and TRBJ2-7; TRBD2 might be the D (6 bases). CDR3 length: 16 residues. V was trimmed by 2 bases and J by 3 bases, leaving 17 bases between them. Per the germline V gene, CDR1 is SGHVS and CDR2 is FQNEAQ. The CDR3 region is CASSLRRDPGGYEQYF. CDR3 nucleotides: TGTGCCAGCAGCTTAAGGAGGGACCCCGGAGGCTACGAGCAGTACTTC. Combining the CDR3 with reference TRBV7-8 and TRBJ2-7 gives the whole variable domain GAGVSQSPRYKVAKRGQDVALRCDPISGHVSLFWYQQALGQGPEFLTYFQNEAQLDKSGLPSDRFFAERPEGSVSTLKIQRTQQEDSAVYLCASSLRRDPGGYEQYFGPGTRLTVT.

The chain links TRBV27 to TRBJ1-3; D is ambiguous. CDR3 length: 14 amino acids. CDR1 and CDR2 from the germline V gene are MNHEY and SMNVEV (reference sequence). V was trimmed by 6 bases and J by 0 bases, leaving 9 bases between them. CDR3 DNA: TGTGCCAGCAGGCTATTGTCCTCTGGAAACACCATATATTTT. As protein: CASRLLSSGNTIYF.

The chain uses TRBV28 and TRBJ1-6; D might be TRBD1 (6 bases). CDR1 is MDHEN and CDR2 is SYDVKM in the germline V gene. The CDR3 extends over 13 amino acids. V lost 8 bases to trimming and J lost 3 bases, with 8 bases between them. CDR3 nucleotide sequence: TGTGCCAGCGTGGACAGCTATAATTCACCCCTCCACTTT. Translation: CASVDSYNSPLHF.

The V gene is TRBV7-9, the J gene TRBJ1-1; D unclear. This CDR3 is built from 15 residues. Germline V CDR1 and CDR2: SEHNR, FQNEAQ (reference sequence). The V gene lost 3 bases and the J gene lost 1 base, with 12 bases spanning the gap. In DNA, the CDR3 is TGTGCCAGCAGCTTCGAGGGCACAGAGAACACTGAAGCTTTCTTT. As protein: CASSFEGTENTEAFF.

V gene TRBV18 combines with J gene TRBJ2-1; 12 nucleotides align to TRBD2. The CDR3 sequence is 15 residues long. J lost 5 bases, V lost 3 bases, and 2 bases had no gene match. Germline CDR1 and CDR2: KGHSH and LQKENI. CDR3 sequence (DNA): TGTGCCAGCTCACCCGGACTAGCGGGGAACAATGAGCAGTTCTTC. Amino acids: CASSPGLAGNNEQFF.